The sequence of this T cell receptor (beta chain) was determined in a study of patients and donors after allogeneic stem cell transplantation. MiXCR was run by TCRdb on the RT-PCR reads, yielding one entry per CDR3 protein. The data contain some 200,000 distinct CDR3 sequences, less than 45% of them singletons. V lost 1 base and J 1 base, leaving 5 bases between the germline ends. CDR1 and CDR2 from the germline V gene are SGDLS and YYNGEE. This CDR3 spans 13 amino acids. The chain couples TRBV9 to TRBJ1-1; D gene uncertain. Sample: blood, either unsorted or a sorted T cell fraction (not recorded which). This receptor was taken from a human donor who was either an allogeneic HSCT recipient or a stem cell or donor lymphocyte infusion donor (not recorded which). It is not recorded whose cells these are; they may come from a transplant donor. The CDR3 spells CASSVWENTEAFF. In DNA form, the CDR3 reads TGTGCCAGCAGCGTATGGGAGAACACTGAAGCTTTCTTT. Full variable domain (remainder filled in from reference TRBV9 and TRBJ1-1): DSGVTQTPKHLITATGQRVTLRCSPRSGDLSVYWYQQSLDQGLQFLIQYYNGEERAKGNILERFSAQQFPDLHSELNLSSLELGDSALYFCASSVWENTEAFFGQGTRLTVV.